This T cell receptor beta chain appears in the sequencing data of a study of blood T cell repertoires in COVID-19. The overall study: Whether acute or convalescent, the COVID-19 samples came from the United States, Italy and Spain. From T cells, B-cell-depleted T cells, or PBMCs came the material, which was cDNA or gDNA.

Per the original methods: Counts of nucleated cells, estimated from reference gene primer amplification, were obtained. Libraries were prepared by immunoSEQ multiplex PCR; TCRdb keeps only in-frame clonotypes and omits some of them. D and trimming come from the DNA, and the V and J calls and clone size come from that table. The sample lists about 120,000 clones, roughly 90% occurring once. V was trimmed by 3 bases and J by 0 bases, leaving 6 bases between them. The CDR3 extends over 14 amino acids. Germline assignment: CDR1 SGDLS and CDR2 YYNGEE. Sequencing was carried out using peripheral blood. The V and J genes are TRBV9 and TRBJ2-2; no clear D. The source of this sequence is a woman older than 75 with acute or convalescent COVID-19. This chain's CDR3 is CASSDTSNTGELFF. In DNA, the CDR3 is TGTGCCAGCAGCGACACCTCGAACACCGGGGAGCTGTTTTTT.